The next 26 T cell receptor beta chains were all read from a single sample in a study of T cells in Graves' hyperthyroidism and ophthalmopathy (dated by TCRdb to between 2019 and 2020). The library came from multiplex PCR. The data were produced on an Illumina HiSeq 2000. The TCR beta CDR3 regions were amplified from RNA transcripts. A first-round RT-PCR of the TCR CDR3 used the HTBI primer set with the Qiagen OneStep RT-PCR kit. TCRdb reran the public reads through fastp at Q25 and MiXCR, keeping productive beta chains. Each CDR3 protein appears once, grouped with its most common genes and DNA. This sample gives hundreds of thousands of distinct CDR3 sequences in total; around 17% of them show up just once. Jointly, the top ten make up roughly 18% of the sample. The specimen was blood. Every receptor here comes from a young woman with Graves' hyperthyroidism.

In its sample, this clonotype was seen many times. The V call is TRBV12-3 or TRBV12-4, the J call TRBJ1-1, with 9 nucleotides matching TRBD1. V lost 1 base and J lost 3; bases outside the gene matches: 6. The CDR3 runs to 16 residues. CDR3 sequence reads: CASSLGRTGVDTEAFF. CDR3 DNA: TGTGCCAGCAGTTTAGGAAGGACAGGGGTCGACACTGAAGCTTTCTTT.

The chain links TRBV4-2 to TRBJ1-6; no definite D call. Germline V gene lookup returns CDR1 LGHNA and CDR2 YNFKEQ. The CDR3 spans 15 residues. Trimming removed 1 base from V and 5 bases from J, with 9 bases in between. The CDR3: CASSQGQGNNSPLHF. The CDR3 bases are TGTGCCAGCAGCCAAGGACAAGGGAATAATTCACCCCTCCACTTT.

The rearrangement links TRBV9 to TRBJ1-5; D not resolved. The V gene's germline CDR1 is SGDLS and CDR2 YYNGEE. V was pared by 0 bases and J by 2 bases, with 9 bases between. CDR3 length: 15 amino acids. The CDR3 loop is CASSVGGAGNQPQHF. For the CDR3, the DNA is TGTGCCAGCAGCGTAGGGGGAGCGGGCAATCAGCCCCAGCATTTT. The variable domain in full, with the rest retrieved from reference TRBV9 and TRBJ1-5, is DSGVTQTPKHLITATGQRVTLRCSPRSGDLSVYWYQQSLDQGLQFLIQYYNGEERAKGNILERFSAQQFPDLHSELNLSSLELGDSALYFCASSVGGAGNQPQHFGDGTRLSIL.

Concerning this clonotype: A much larger clone lies one base from this, so it may be a read error. The V and J genes are TRBV7-9 and TRBJ1-1; D possibly corresponds to TRBD1 (5 bases). CDR3 size: 13 residues. Germline CDR1 SEHNR, CDR2 FQNEAQ (reference sequence). CDR3 region: CTSSLGADTEAFF. CDR3 nucleotides: TGTACCAGCAGCTTAGGGGCAGACACTGAAGCTTTCTTT.

The genes are TRBV27 and TRBJ1-4, with D tentatively TRBD1 (6 bases). Trimming removed 2 bases from V and 2 bases from J, with 9 bases in between. CDR1 is MNHEY and CDR2 is SMNVEV in the germline V gene (reference sequence). The CDR3 contains 15 residues. The DNA for the CDR3 is TGTGCCAGCAGTTTACGAGGGGGGACTAATGAAAAACTGTTTTTT. Its protein is CASSLRGGTNEKLFF. The full variable domain, with the rest looked up from reference TRBV27 and TRBJ1-4, is EAQVTQNPRYLITVTGKKLTVTCSQNMNHEYMSWYRQDPGLGLRQIYYSMNVEVTDKGDVPEGYKVSRKEKRNFPLILESPSPNQTSLYFCASSLRGGTNEKLFFGSGTQLSVL.

The rearrangement uses TRBV6-5 and TRBJ1-1; 11 bases are shared with TRBD1. Germline CDR1 is MNHEY and CDR2 is SVGAGI. J was trimmed by 8 bases and V by 4 bases; bases with no gene match: 12. The CDR3 has 16 residues. This chain's CDR3 is CASSSLPGQGGTEAFF. The CDR3 DNA is TGTGCCAGCAGTTCTCTGCCGGGACAGGGGGGGACAGAAGCTTTCTTT.

Many counts were recorded for this clonotype. This chain connects TRBV20-1 to TRBJ2-7, with 11 nucleotides matching TRBD2. V trimming: 6 bases; J trimming: 7 bases; junction bases outside the gene matches: 14. Per germline, CDR1 DFQATT and CDR2 SNEGSKA (reference sequence). The CDR3 sequence is 15 residues long. CDR3 nucleotide sequence: TGCAGTGCACGACCTACACTAGCGGGAGCAGAAGAGCAGTACTTC. It yields the protein CSARPTLAGAEEQYF.

There are many counts of this clonotype. This chain's CDR3 is CASSPGYTEAFF. The DNA for the CDR3 is TGTGCCAGCAGCCCGGGATACACTGAAGCTTTCTTT. The chain couples TRBV7-2 to TRBJ1-1; D gene uncertain. The V and J ends lost 5 bases and 3 bases respectively, with 7 bases between them. CDR3 size: 12 residues. The germline CDR1 and CDR2 sequences are SGHTA and FQGNSA.

At least ten counts were recorded for this clonotype. The chain links TRBV2 to TRBJ2-7; 8 bases are a match to TRBD1. Germline CDR1 and CDR2: SNHLY and FYNNEI. This CDR3 has 15 amino acids. V lost 4 bases, J lost 2 bases, and 7 bases stayed unmatched. The CDR3 sequence is CASSASQGGTYEQYF. The CDR3 DNA sequence: TGTGCCAGCAGTGCCTCACAGGGGGGTACCTACGAGCAGTACTTC.

The rearrangement links TRBV29-1 to TRBJ1-1; 9 positions agree with TRBD1. The CDR3 has 15 amino acids. V lost 6 bases, J lost 6 bases, and 14 bases stayed unmatched. Germline lookup yields CDR1 SQVTM and CDR2 ANQGSEA. CDR3 in amino acids: CSVQTHDRGVSEAFF. Here the CDR3 DNA reads TGCAGCGTCCAGACGCACGACAGGGGGGTATCTGAAGCTTTCTTT.

This rearrangement joins TRBV20-1 to TRBJ2-3; TRBD2 is a possible D gene (7 bases). CDR1 is DFQATT, CDR2 SNEGSKA, per germline (reference sequence). The CDR3 runs to 14 residues. Trimming left V 3 bases short and J 5 bases short, with 15 bases between. CDR3 protein: CSASFGGQGDTQYF. The CDR3 bases are TGCAGTGCTAGCTTCGGGGGGCAGGGAGATACGCAGTATTTT.

In its sample, this clonotype was seen many times. The chain couples TRBV20-1 to TRBJ2-3; 8 nucleotides align to TRBD2. The V segment lost 6 bases and the J segment 3 bases; nucleotides outside the gene matches: 11. The V gene's germline CDR1 is DFQATT and CDR2 SNEGSKA (reference sequence). This CDR3 is built from 15 residues. The DNA of the CDR3 is TGCAGTGCGACTATCGGGGGGGCCATGACAGATACGCAGTATTTT. This sequence encodes CSATIGGAMTDTQYF.

The table lists this clonotype with many counts. V is TRBV11-2 and J is TRBJ2-1; 9 nucleotides agree with TRBD2. CDR3 size: 18 residues. Per the germline V gene, CDR1 is SGHAT and CDR2 is FQNNGV. With V trimmed by 5 bases and J by 0 bases, 11 bases remained unmatched. As DNA, the CDR3 is TGTGCCAGCAGCCCTCAGCTAGCGGGGCCCTTCTCCTACAATGAGCAGTTCTTC. It encodes CASSPQLAGPFSYNEQFF.

This clonotype was seen many times. The chain couples TRBV7-2 to TRBJ2-2; tentatively, D is TRBD1 (6 bases). The germline V gene encodes CDR1 SGHTA and CDR2 FQGNSA. The length of the CDR3 is 13 residues. Trimming cost V 5 bases and J 10 bases, with 14 bases left between them. The CDR3 protein is CASSLQGFEELFF. The CDR3 DNA is TGTGCCAGCAGCCTACAGGGCTTCGAGGAGCTGTTTTTT.

The chain has TRBV7-3 and TRBJ2-3; TRBD1 or TRBD2 may be the D gene (5 bases each). The CDR3 contains 14 residues. V was shortened by 5 bases and J by 2 bases, with 11 bases between the two germline ends. The V gene's germline CDR1 is SGHTA and CDR2 FQGTGA. The DNA of the CDR3 is TGTGCCAGCAGCCTCAGAGGGGTCACAGATACGCAGTATTTT. Translated, it gives CASSLRGVTDTQYF.

This clonotype was seen a handful of times. This chain joins TRBV14 and TRBJ1-1; maybe TRBD1 (5 bases). The CDR3 loop spans 14 amino acids. Looked up from germline, CDR1 is SGHDN and CDR2 is FVKESK. V lost 1 base, J lost 4 bases, and 10 bases lay in between. The CDR3 DNA reads TGTGCCAGCAGCCAAGCGGGGGGAGTCACTGAAGCTTTCTTT. Its translation: CASSQAGGVTEAFF. Supplemented by reference TRBV14 and TRBJ1-1, the full variable domain reads EAGVTQFPSHSVIEKGQTVTLRCDPISGHDNLYWYRRVMGKEIKFLLHFVKESKQDESGMPNNRFLAERTGGTYSTLKVQPAELEDSGVYFCASSQAGGVTEAFFGQGTRLTVV.

In this sample, this clonotype turned up a few times. V and J are TRBV19 and TRBJ2-1; 8 bases align to TRBD1. The CDR3 is 15 amino acids. Germline CDR1 is LNHDA and CDR2 is SQIVND (reference sequence). V shed 2 bases and J 6 bases; nucleotides not matched to a gene: 6. CDR3 residues: CASSIRQGYGNEQFF. As DNA, the CDR3 is TGTGCCAGTAGTATACGACAGGGGTATGGCAATGAGCAGTTCTTC.

A few counts support this clonotype. This chain connects TRBV6-1 to TRBJ1-2; D is unresolved. CDR3 length: 13 residues. The germline CDR1 and CDR2 sequences are MNHNS and SASEGT. V lost 1 base and J lost 6, with 9 bases in between. CDR3 coding DNA: TGTGCCAGCAGTGAAGACAGCCTCGATGGCTACACCTTC. This translates into CASSEDSLDGYTF.

This clonotype was observed a single time. The chain recombines TRBV28 with TRBJ1-2; 8 positions match TRBD1. CDR3 length: 14 amino acids. Germline lookup yields CDR1 MDHEN and CDR2 SYDVKM. V was pared by 6 bases and J by 7 bases, with 10 bases of the junction left unmatched. The CDR3 sequence: CASSQVPQGVGYTF. The CDR3 DNA reads as TGTGCCAGCAGCCAAGTTCCACAGGGGGTTGGCTACACCTTC.

Only a few counts were recorded for this clonotype. The rearrangement links TRBV5-5 to TRBJ2-2, with no clear D. Germline V CDR1 and CDR2: SGHKS, YYEKEE (reference sequence). The V end lost 4 bases, the J end lost 7 bases, and 8 bases lay between the germline ends. CDR3 length: 12 amino acids. CDR3 in amino acids: CASSLGIGELFF. The CDR3 DNA is TGTGCCAGCAGCCTGGGAATCGGGGAGCTGTTTTTT.

The V call is TRBV3-1, the J call TRBJ2-3; D is undetermined. Germline lookup yields CDR1 LGHDT and CDR2 YNNKEL (reference sequence). The CDR3 spans 18 residues. Trimming took off 0 bases at V and 2 bases at J, with 18 bases between the two ends. This CDR3 reads CASSQDGLGRKYTDTQYF. The CDR3 DNA follows: TGTGCCAGCAGCCAAGATGGGTTGGGCAGGAAATACACAGATACGCAGTATTTT.

This clonotype was observed many times. J is TRBJ1-3 and V is TRBV7-2; D is unclear. The CDR3 runs 15 residues. The V end lost 3 bases, the J end lost 0 bases, and 9 bases lay between the germline ends. Germline CDR1 and CDR2: SGHTA and FQGNSA. CDR3 bases: TGTGCCAGCAGCTTCTCTGTAGCCTCTGGAAACACCATATATTTT. Its protein product is CASSFSVASGNTIYF.

A word on this clonotype: One base away lies a much larger clone, so this may be a sequencing read error. The chain joins TRBV5-4 to TRBJ1-6, with 8 bases fitting TRBD1. The junction had 3 bases not matched to a gene; V was cut back by 0 bases and J by 7 bases. The germline V gene encodes CDR1 SGHNT and CDR2 YYREEE (reference sequence). This CDR3 is built from 15 residues. For the CDR3, the DNA is TGTGCCAGCAGCTTGGACAGGGGGTGGAATTCACCCCTCCACTTT. Protein product: CASSLDRGWNSPLHF. Full variable domain (rest looked up from reference TRBV5-4 and TRBJ1-6): ETGVTQSPTHLIKTRGQQVTLRCSSQSGHNTVSWYQQALGQGPQFIFQYYREEENGRGNFPPRFSGLQFPNYSSELNVNALELDDSALYLCASSLDRGWNSPLHFGNGTRLTVT.

The table lists this clonotype with a few counts. The chain carries TRBV9 and TRBJ2-7, with D possibly TRBD2 on 5 matching bases. CDR1 and CDR2 from the germline V gene are SGDLS and YYNGEE. Trimming took off 0 bases at V and 6 bases at J, with 16 bases between the two ends. This CDR3 has 15 residues. CDR3 sequence: CASSVEAGTSAEQYF. As DNA, the CDR3 is TGTGCCAGCAGCGTAGAGGCGGGCACTTCGGCCGAGCAGTACTTC.

The chain employs TRBV6-1 and TRBJ2-6; TRBD1 aligns across 7 bases. Trimming removed 6 bases from V and 8 bases from J; junction bases left unmatched: 10. CDR1 is MNHNS, CDR2 SASEGT, per germline. The CDR3 is 15 amino acids. CDR3 protein: CASRLSPTGTNVLTF. In nucleotides, the CDR3 is TGTGCCAGCAGACTCTCCCCGACAGGGACCAACGTCCTGACTTTC.

This clonotype has only one observation. The chain is built from TRBV20-1 and TRBJ2-1, with D uncertain. Germline values: CDR1 DFQATT, CDR2 SNEGSKA (reference sequence). This CDR3 has 14 amino acids. V was cut by 1 base and J by 0 bases, with 7 bases left in between. The CDR3 DNA sequence: TGCAGTGCTAGAGGTCAGAGCTCCTACAATGAGCAGTTCTTC. Translating it yields CSARGQSSYNEQFF.